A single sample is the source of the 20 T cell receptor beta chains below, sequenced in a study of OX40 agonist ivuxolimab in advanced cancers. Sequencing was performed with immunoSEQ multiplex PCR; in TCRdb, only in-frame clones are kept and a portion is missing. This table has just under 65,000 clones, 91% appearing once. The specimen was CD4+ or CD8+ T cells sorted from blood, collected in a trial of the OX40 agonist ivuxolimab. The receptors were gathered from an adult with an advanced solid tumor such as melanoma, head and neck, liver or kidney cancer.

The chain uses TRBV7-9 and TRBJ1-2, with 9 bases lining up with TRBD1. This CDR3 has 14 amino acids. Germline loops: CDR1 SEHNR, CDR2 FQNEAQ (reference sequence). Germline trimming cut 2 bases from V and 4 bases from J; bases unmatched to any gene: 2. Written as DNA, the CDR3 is TGTGCCAGCAGCTTAATGGGACAGGGCTATGGCTACACCTTC. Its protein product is CASSLMGQGYGYTF.

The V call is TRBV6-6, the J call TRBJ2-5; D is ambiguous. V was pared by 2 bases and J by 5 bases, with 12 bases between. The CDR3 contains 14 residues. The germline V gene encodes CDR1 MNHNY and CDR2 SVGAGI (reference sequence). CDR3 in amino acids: CASSYGIRTETQYF. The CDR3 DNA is TGTGCCAGCAGTTACGGTATTAGAACGGAGACCCAGTACTTC.

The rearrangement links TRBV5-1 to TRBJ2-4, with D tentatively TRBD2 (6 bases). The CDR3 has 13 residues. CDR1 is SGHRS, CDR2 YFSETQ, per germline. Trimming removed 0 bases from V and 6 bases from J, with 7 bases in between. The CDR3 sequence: CASSLGSGNIQYF. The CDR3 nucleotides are TGCGCCAGCAGCTTGGGTAGCGGAAACATTCAGTACTTC.

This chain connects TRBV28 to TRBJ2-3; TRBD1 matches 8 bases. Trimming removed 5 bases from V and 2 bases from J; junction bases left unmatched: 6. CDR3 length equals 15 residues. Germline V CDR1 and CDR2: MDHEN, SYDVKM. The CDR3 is CASSRLQGATDTQYF. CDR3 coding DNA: TGTGCCAGCAGTAGGCTGCAGGGGGCCACAGATACGCAGTATTTT.

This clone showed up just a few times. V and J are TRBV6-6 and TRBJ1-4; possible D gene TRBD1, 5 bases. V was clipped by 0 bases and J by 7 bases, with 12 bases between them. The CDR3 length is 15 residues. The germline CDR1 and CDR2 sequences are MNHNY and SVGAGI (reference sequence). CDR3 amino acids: CASSYSGGGSEKLFF. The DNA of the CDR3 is TGTGCCAGCAGTTACTCGGGGGGAGGCAGTGAAAAACTGTTTTTT.

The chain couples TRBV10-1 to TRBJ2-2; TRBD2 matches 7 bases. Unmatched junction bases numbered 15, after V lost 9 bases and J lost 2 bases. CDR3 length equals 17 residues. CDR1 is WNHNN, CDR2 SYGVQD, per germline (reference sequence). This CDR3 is CARWDRAEAGNTGELFF. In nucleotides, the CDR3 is TGCGCCAGGTGGGACCGGGCGGAAGCGGGAAACACCGGGGAGCTGTTTTTT.

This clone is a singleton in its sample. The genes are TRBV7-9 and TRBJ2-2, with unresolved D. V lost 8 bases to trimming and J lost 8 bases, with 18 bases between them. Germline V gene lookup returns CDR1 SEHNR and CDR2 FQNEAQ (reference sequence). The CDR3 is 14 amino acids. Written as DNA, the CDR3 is TGTGCCAGCTGTAAATGGGAAGCTGCGGGGGAGCTGTTTTTT. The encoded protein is CASCKWEAAGELFF.

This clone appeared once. The CDR3 DNA is TGCAGCGTTGAAAGTCAGGCCGCGGTTACCCAGTACTTC. Its protein is CSVESQAAVTQYF. The rearrangement joins TRBV29-1 to TRBJ2-5; D is unclear. CDR3 length: 13 amino acids. Germline V lookup: CDR1 SQVTM, CDR2 ANQGSEA. V was clipped by 2 bases and J by 8 bases, with 15 bases between them.

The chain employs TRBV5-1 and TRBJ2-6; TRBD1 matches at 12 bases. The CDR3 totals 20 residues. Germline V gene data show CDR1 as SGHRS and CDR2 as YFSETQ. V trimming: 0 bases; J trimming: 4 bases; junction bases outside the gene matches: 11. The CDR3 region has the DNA TGCGCCAGCAGCTTGGTCCTGTTGGGACAGGGGGCTTCGGGGGCCAACGTCCTGACTTTC. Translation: CASSLVLLGQGASGANVLTF.

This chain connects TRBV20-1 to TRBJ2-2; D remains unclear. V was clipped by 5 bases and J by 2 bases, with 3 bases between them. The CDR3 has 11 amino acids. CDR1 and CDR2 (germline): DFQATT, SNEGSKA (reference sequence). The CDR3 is CSARNTGELFF. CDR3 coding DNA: TGCAGTGCTCGAAACACCGGGGAGCTGTTTTTT.

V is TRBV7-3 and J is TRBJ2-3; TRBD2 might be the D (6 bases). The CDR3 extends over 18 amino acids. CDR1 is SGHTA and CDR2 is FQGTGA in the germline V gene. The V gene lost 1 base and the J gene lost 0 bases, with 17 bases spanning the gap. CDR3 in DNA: TGTGCCAGCAGCTTAAGTCCCTCGGGAGCATCTAGCACAGATACGCAGTATTTT. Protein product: CASSLSPSGASSTDTQYF. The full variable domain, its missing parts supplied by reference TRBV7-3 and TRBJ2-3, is GAGVSQTPSNKVTEKGKYVELRCDPISGHTALYWYRQSLGQGPEFLIYFQGTGAADDSGLPNDRFFAVRPEGSVSTLKIQRTERGDSAVYLCASSLSPSGASSTDTQYFGPGTRLTVL.

CDR3 residues: CASSLLGYYEQYF. The DNA of the CDR3 is TGTGCCAGCAGCTTGCTGGGATACTACGAGCAGTACTTC. This chain links TRBV5-6 with TRBJ2-7; no reliable D call. The germline gives CDR1 SGHDT, CDR2 YYEEEE. Trimming removed 1 base at V and 3 bases at J, with 8 bases between. The CDR3 sequence is 13 residues long.

The CDR3 loop reads CASSPTGWETQYF. The CDR3 DNA reads TGTGCCAGCAGTCCGACAGGGTGGGAGACCCAGTACTTC. The J gene is TRBJ2-5, the V gene TRBV27, with TRBD1 matching 7 bases. The V and J ends lost 5 bases and 5 bases, in that order; junction bases with no gene match: 5. The CDR3 sequence is 13 residues long. Germline V gives CDR1 MNHEY, CDR2 SMNVEV (reference sequence).

The CDR3 reads CATRRLAEGETQYF. The CDR3 DNA reads TGTGCCACCCGCCGACTAGCGGAGGGGGAGACCCAGTACTTC. The V call is TRBV10-3, the J call TRBJ2-5; 9 positions agree with TRBD2. V was pared by 10 bases and J by 5 bases, with 11 bases of the junction left unmatched. The CDR3 loop spans 14 amino acids. Per the germline V gene, CDR1 is ENHRY and CDR2 is SYGVKD.

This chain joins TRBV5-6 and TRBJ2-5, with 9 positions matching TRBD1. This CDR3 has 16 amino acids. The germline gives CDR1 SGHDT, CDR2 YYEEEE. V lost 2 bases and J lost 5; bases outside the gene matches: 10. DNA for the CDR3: TGTGCCAGCAGCTTACCGGGACAGGGAGGTTTGGAGACCCAGTACTTC. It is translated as CASSLPGQGGLETQYF.

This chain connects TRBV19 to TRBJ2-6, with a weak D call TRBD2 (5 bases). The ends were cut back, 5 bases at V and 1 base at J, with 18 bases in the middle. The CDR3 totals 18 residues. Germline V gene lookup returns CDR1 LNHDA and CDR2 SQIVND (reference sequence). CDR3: CASSPDGGGSSGANVLTF. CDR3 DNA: TGTGCCAGTAGTCCGGATGGAGGAGGTAGTTCTGGGGCCAACGTCCTGACTTTC.

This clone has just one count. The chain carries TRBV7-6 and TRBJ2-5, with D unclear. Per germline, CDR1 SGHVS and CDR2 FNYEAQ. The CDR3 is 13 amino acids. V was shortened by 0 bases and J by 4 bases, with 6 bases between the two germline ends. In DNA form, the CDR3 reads TGTGCCAGCAGCTTAGCCTTCCGAGAGACCCAGTACTTC. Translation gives CASSLAFRETQYF.

The CDR3 coding sequence is TGTGCCGGGGGGTCGGTGAACTCCTACGAGCAGTACTTC. It is translated as CAGGSVNSYEQYF. The chain carries TRBV5-6 and TRBJ2-7, with D maybe TRBD2 (6 bases). V was trimmed by 10 bases and J by 0 bases, leaving 14 bases between them. The CDR3 totals 13 residues. Germline V gene sequence: CDR1 SGHDT, CDR2 YYEEEE.

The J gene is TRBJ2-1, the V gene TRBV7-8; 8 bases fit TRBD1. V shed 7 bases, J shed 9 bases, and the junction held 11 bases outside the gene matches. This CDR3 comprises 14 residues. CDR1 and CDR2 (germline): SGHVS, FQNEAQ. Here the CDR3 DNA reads TGTGCCAGCACCGCAGGGGGCGCTGGGGGTGAGCAGTTCTTC. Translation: CASTAGGAGGEQFF.

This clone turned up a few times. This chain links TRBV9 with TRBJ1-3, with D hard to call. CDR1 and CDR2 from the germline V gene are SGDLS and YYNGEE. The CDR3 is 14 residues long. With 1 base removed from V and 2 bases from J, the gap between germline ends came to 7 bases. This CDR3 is CASSVSGTGNTIYF. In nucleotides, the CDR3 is TGTGCCAGCAGCGTATCGGGCACTGGAAACACCATATATTTT.